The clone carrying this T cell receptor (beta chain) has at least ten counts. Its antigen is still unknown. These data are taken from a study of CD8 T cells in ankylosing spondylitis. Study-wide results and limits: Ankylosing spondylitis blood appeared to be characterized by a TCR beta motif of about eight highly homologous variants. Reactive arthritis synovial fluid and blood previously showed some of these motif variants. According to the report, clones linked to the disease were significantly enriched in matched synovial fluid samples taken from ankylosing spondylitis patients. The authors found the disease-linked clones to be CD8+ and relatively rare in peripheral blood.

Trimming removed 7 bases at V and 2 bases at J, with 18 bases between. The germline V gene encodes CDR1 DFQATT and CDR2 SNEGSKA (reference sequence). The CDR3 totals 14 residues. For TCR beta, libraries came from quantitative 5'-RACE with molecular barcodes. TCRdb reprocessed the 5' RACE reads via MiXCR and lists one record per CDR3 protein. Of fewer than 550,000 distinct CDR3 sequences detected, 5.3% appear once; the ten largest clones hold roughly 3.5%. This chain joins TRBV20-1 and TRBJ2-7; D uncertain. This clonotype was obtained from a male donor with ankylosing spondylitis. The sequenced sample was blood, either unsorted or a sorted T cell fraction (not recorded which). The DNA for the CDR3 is TGCAGTGTTCCGGACGAAGCCTTTACCTACGAGCAGTACTTC. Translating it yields CSVPDEAFTYEQYF.